This entry lists 25 T cell receptor beta chains sequenced from one sample in a study of OX40 agonist ivuxolimab in advanced cancers. Data came from immunoSEQ multiplex PCR; TCRdb stores just in-frame clones and leaves some out. Of roughly 50,000 clones listed, nearly 85% are singletons. Sequenced material: CD4+ or CD8+ T cells sorted from blood, taken in a trial of the OX40 agonist ivuxolimab. The receptor source for this set is an adult with an advanced solid tumor such as melanoma, head and neck, liver or kidney cancer.

This clone was seen a single time. The chain uses TRBV9 and TRBJ2-3; TRBD1 matches 7 bases. Trimming at V came to 4 bases and at J to 0 bases, leaving 5 bases not matched to a gene. Germline assignment: CDR1 SGDLS and CDR2 YYNGEE. The CDR3 sequence is 15 residues long. In DNA form, the CDR3 reads TGTGCCAGCAGCCCACTGACAGGGAGCACAGATACGCAGTATTTT. It yields the protein CASSPLTGSTDTQYF.

The chain links TRBV6-1 to TRBJ1-5; 8 bases are shared with TRBD1. Germline assignment: CDR1 MNHNS and CDR2 SASEGT. This CDR3 is built from 15 residues. V trimming: 4 bases; J trimming: 5 bases; junction bases outside the gene matches: 7. The CDR3 DNA reads TGTGCCAGCAGTGTCAGACAGGGGATCGATCAGCCCCAGCATTTT. Protein product: CASSVRQGIDQPQHF.

V usage is TRBV7-3 and J usage is TRBJ2-5; 11 bases match TRBD2. The CDR3 runs 17 residues. Trimming cost V 2 bases and J 3 bases; bases outside gene matches: 8. CDR1 is SGHTA and CDR2 is FQGTGA in the germline V gene. The DNA of the CDR3 is TGTGCCAGCAGCTTACCTCGGACTAGCGGGTCCAAAGAGACCCAGTACTTC. Its translation is CASSLPRTSGSKETQYF.

V is TRBV5-4 and J is TRBJ2-7, with 8 positions matching TRBD1. Germline loops: CDR1 SGHNT, CDR2 YYREEE (reference sequence). The CDR3 totals 16 residues. The trim removed 0 bases at V and 4 bases at J, leaving 9 bases unmatched. The CDR3 coding sequence is TGTGCCAGCAGCTTGGTGTCGGGACAGGCTCTATACGAGCAGTACTTC. Residues: CASSLVSGQALYEQYF.

This clone was observed a single time. The chain joins TRBV4-3 to TRBJ2-5; 7 nucleotides agree with TRBD1. There are 14 residues in the CDR3. V gave up 2 bases and J gave up 2 bases; unmatched junction bases: 2. Germline V CDR1 and CDR2: LGHNA, YSLEER. The CDR3 sequence: CASSQLGQQETQYF. In DNA, the CDR3 is TGCGCCAGCAGCCAATTGGGACAGCAAGAGACCCAGTACTTC.

The genes are TRBV5-1 and TRBJ2-3, with TRBD2 matching over 8 bases. The ends lost 7 bases at V and 4 bases at J; junction bases unmatched: 14. The CDR3 contains 16 residues. Germline V gene lookup returns CDR1 SGHRS and CDR2 YFSETQ. CDR3 nucleotide sequence: TGCGCCAGCGACAGCGGGGGCCGGACGGGGGCAGATACGCAGTATTTT. The encoded protein is CASDSGGRTGADTQYF.

In regard to this clone: Other DNA sequences in the sample encode the same CDR3. V is TRBV6-1 and J is TRBJ2-7; TRBD1 is a possible D gene (5 bases). This CDR3 has 17 amino acids. Germline V CDR1 and CDR2: MNHNS, SASEGT. The V gene lost 2 bases and the J gene lost 3 bases, with 20 bases spanning the gap. The CDR3 spells CASSETQQGTLLYEQYF. CDR3 DNA: TGTGCCAGCAGTGAAACCCAGCAGGGAACCCTCCTCTACGAGCAGTACTTC.

This sequence joins TRBV28 and TRBJ2-5; TRBD2 matches 8 bases. Germline CDR1 and CDR2: MDHEN and SYDVKM. The length of the CDR3 is 14 residues. Trimming cost V 8 bases and J 5 bases; bases outside gene matches: 10. The CDR3, as DNA: TGTGCCAGCTGGATCGGGGGGGCCGGGGAGACCCAGTACTTC. It is translated as CASWIGGAGETQYF.

V and J are TRBV9 and TRBJ2-2; TRBD1 aligns across 8 bases. CDR1 is SGDLS, CDR2 YYNGEE, per germline. This CDR3 spans 16 amino acids. V shed 3 bases, J shed 4 bases, and the junction held 8 bases outside the gene matches. The CDR3 is CASSDRAGGGTGELFF. The CDR3 DNA is TGTGCCAGCAGCGACCGCGCAGGGGGCGGCACCGGGGAGCTGTTTTTT.

The V gene is TRBV19, the J gene TRBJ1-1, with D perhaps matching TRBD1 (6 bases). V shed 8 bases and J shed 0 bases, with 13 bases lying between them. This CDR3 is built from 14 residues. The V gene's germline CDR1 is LNHDA and CDR2 SQIVND (reference sequence). CDR3 amino acids: CASLSGGVNTEAFF. CDR3 bases: TGTGCCAGTCTCTCTGGGGGCGTGAACACTGAAGCTTTCTTT.

The chain recombines TRBV7-3 with TRBJ1-2; D might be TRBD1 (6 bases). V was cut by 5 bases and J by 8 bases, with 15 bases left in between. Germline-derived CDR1 and CDR2 are SGHTA and FQGTGA. The CDR3 extends over 13 amino acids. CDR3 coding DNA: TGTGCCAGCAGCCCCGCCCGGACAGAGGGCTACACCTTC. It specifies CASSPARTEGYTF. The variable domain in full, with the rest retrieved from reference TRBV7-3 and TRBJ1-2, is GAGVSQTPSNKVTEKGKYVELRCDPISGHTALYWYRQSLGQGPEFLIYFQGTGAADDSGLPNDRFFAVRPEGSVSTLKIQRTERGDSAVYLCASSPARTEGYTFGSGTRLTVV.

The chain employs TRBV7-2 and TRBJ2-5, with TRBD2 as a possible D gene (6 bases). CDR1 SGHTA and CDR2 FQGNSA come from the germline V gene. Trimming left V 5 bases short and J 6 bases short, with 25 bases between. CDR3 length: 17 amino acids. The CDR3 DNA follows: TGTGCCAGCAGCGCTGGGGACTTAAACGACAACTACAAGACCCAGTACTTC. Translating it yields CASSAGDLNDNYKTQYF.

The chain has TRBV2 and TRBJ2-7, with TRBD1 as a possible D gene (6 bases). CDR1 is SNHLY, CDR2 FYNNEI, per germline. The V end was cut by 6 bases, the J end by 1 base, with 10 bases between. CDR3 length: 13 residues. This CDR3 reads CASRPGQSYEQYF. In nucleotides, the CDR3 is TGTGCCAGCAGACCCGGACAGTCCTACGAGCAGTACTTC.

This chain connects TRBV9 to TRBJ2-3; D call uncertain. The V gene's germline CDR1 is SGDLS and CDR2 YYNGEE. V was pared by 0 bases and J by 9 bases, with 8 bases between. CDR3 size: 12 residues. The CDR3: CASSVDSRTQYF. The CDR3 bases are TGTGCCAGCAGCGTAGATAGCCGAACGCAGTATTTT.

This clone was recorded a few times. V and J are TRBV7-2 and TRBJ1-5; D is unclear. The V end was cut by 1 base, the J end by 3 bases, with 10 bases between. Germline assignment: CDR1 SGHTA and CDR2 FQGNSA. CDR3 length equals 15 residues. This CDR3 reads CASSLGAQLNQPQHF. In DNA form, the CDR3 reads TGTGCCAGCAGCTTAGGGGCCCAGCTCAATCAGCCCCAGCATTTT. The whole variable domain, filled in from reference TRBV7-2 and TRBJ1-5, reads GAGVSQSPSNKVTEKGKDVELRCDPISGHTALYWYRQSLGQGLEFLIYFQGNSAPDKSGLPSDRFSAERTGGSVSTLTIQRTQQEDSAVYLCASSLGAQLNQPQHFGDGTRLSIL.

V is TRBV30 and J is TRBJ2-7; 9 bases align to TRBD2. The junction had 9 bases not matched to a gene; V was cut back by 2 bases and J by 1 base. The CDR3 extends over 16 amino acids. CDR1 and CDR2 from the germline V gene are GTSNPN and SVGIG (reference sequence). The CDR3, as DNA: TGTGCCTGGAGTCGTGGAGCAGCGGGGGGTTCCTACGAGCAGTACTTC. Its protein product is CAWSRGAAGGSYEQYF.

V usage is TRBV19 and J usage is TRBJ2-7; TRBD1 aligns across 9 bases. Germline CDR1 LNHDA, CDR2 SQIVND (reference sequence). J gave up 0 bases and V 3 bases, and 6 bases lay outside the gene matches. The CDR3 has 16 residues. DNA of the CDR3: TGTGCCAGTAGTATTCGGGGACAGGGTTACTCCTACGAGCAGTACTTC. Its protein product is CASSIRGQGYSYEQYF.

A remark on this clone: Other DNA sequences in this sample translate to the same CDR3. This chain uses TRBV28 with TRBJ1-2, with 7 bases lining up with TRBD1. CDR3 length: 16 amino acids. With V trimmed by 5 bases and J by 0 bases, 9 bases remained unmatched. Germline V gives CDR1 MDHEN, CDR2 SYDVKM. CDR3 DNA: TGTGCCAGCAGTGCAGGGGGGGGCGGGGCTAACTATGGCTACACCTTC. Translated: CASSAGGGGANYGYTF.

The gene calls are TRBV28 and TRBJ1-2; TRBD1 aligns across 7 bases. The germline V gene encodes CDR1 MDHEN and CDR2 SYDVKM. Trimming took 3 bases from V and 8 from J; bases not matched to a gene: 15. This CDR3 comprises 16 residues. CDR3 residues: CASSLALRRTGGGYTF. CDR3 nucleotides: TGTGCCAGCAGTTTGGCCCTCAGGAGGACAGGCGGGGGCTACACCTTC.

The chain couples TRBV5-1 to TRBJ2-3; 14 nucleotides match TRBD2. From germline, CDR1 is SGHRS and CDR2 YFSETQ. The CDR3 runs to 18 residues. Trimming took 0 bases from V and 0 from J; bases not matched to a gene: 3. DNA for the CDR3: TGCGCCAGCAGCTTGGGGACTAGCGGGGGGATTAGCACAGATACGCAGTATTTT. This sequence encodes CASSLGTSGGISTDTQYF. The complete variable domain, with remaining parts taken from reference TRBV5-1 and TRBJ2-3, reads KAGVTQTPRYLIKTRGQQVTLSCSPISGHRSVSWYQQTPGQGLQFLFEYFSETQRNKGNFPGRFSGRQFSNSRSEMNVSTLELGDSALYLCASSLGTSGGISTDTQYFGPGTRLTVL.

The rearrangement uses TRBV6-5 and TRBJ2-1; 8 bases map to TRBD2. The V and J ends lost 4 bases and 9 bases, in that order; junction bases with no gene match: 11. The CDR3 spans 15 residues. The germline gives CDR1 MNHEY, CDR2 SVGAGI. The CDR3 loop reads CASSWLKRGLGEQFF. DNA of the CDR3: TGTGCCAGCAGTTGGCTTAAGCGGGGGCTTGGTGAGCAGTTCTTC.

J is TRBJ2-3 and V is TRBV6-1; D may be TRBD1 (7 bases). The V end lost 4 bases, the J end lost 0 bases, and 20 bases lay between the germline ends. The CDR3 spans 18 residues. Germline V gives CDR1 MNHNS, CDR2 SASEGT. In nucleotides, the CDR3 is TGTGCCAGCAGTGGCGGGACAGCCAGTGGGACTAGCACAGATACGCAGTATTTT. Its translation is CASSGGTASGTSTDTQYF.

The V call is TRBV7-2, the J call TRBJ1-2, with D uncertain. V was cut by 7 bases and J by 8 bases, with 20 bases left in between. Germline CDR1 reads SGHTA; CDR2 reads FQGNSA. The CDR3 runs to 14 residues. CDR3 loop: CASTDRALTQGYTF. CDR3 bases: TGTGCCAGCACCGACCGGGCTCTCACCCAGGGCTACACCTTC.

This clone was seen a handful of times. The rearrangement joins TRBV5-4 to TRBJ2-7; the D gene is possibly TRBD1 (5 bases). The CDR3 is 14 residues long. V lost 4 bases to trimming and J lost 1 base, with 12 bases between them. Germline V gene data show CDR1 as SGHNT and CDR2 as YYREEE (reference sequence). Here the CDR3 DNA reads TGTGCCAGCAGCCAGGAACAGGAATCCTACGAGCAGTACTTC. It is translated as CASSQEQESYEQYF.

The rearrangement joins TRBV7-2 to TRBJ2-7; unclear D gene. Germline CDR1 reads SGHTA; CDR2 reads FQGNSA. Trimming removed 0 bases from V and 7 bases from J, with 16 bases in between. The CDR3 has 15 residues. CDR3 coding DNA: TGTGCCAGCAGCTTAGCTCCGAACCTCCTAGTGGAGCAGTACTTC. Protein product: CASSLAPNLLVEQYF.